One T cell receptor (beta chain) is described in this entry. Germline CDR1 reads ENHRY; CDR2 reads SYGVKD. Trimming left V 4 bases short and J 3 bases short, with 6 bases between. The CDR3 is 13 amino acids. With 60 Vbeta and 13 Jbeta primers, the PCR was carried out. Sequenced by immunoSEQ multiplex PCR; TCRdb stores in-frame clones only, minus some. This sample has some 170,000 clones; about four fifths occur once, and the top ten carry just under 5%. This record comes from a study of cytomegalovirus exposure and HLA in healthy donors. The rearrangement links TRBV10-3 to TRBJ1-4, with D possibly matching TRBD1 (6 bases). This TCR was recovered from a woman between 18 and 29 years old in good health and CMV-seropositive. The sequenced sample was PBMCs. Here the CDR3 DNA reads TGTGCCATCAGTGGGGGGCCTAATGAAAAACTGTTTTTT. Its protein is CAISGGPNEKLFF.